Listed below are T cell receptor beta chains from one sample, sequenced in a study of human thymus T cells. Assay used: immunoSEQ multiplex PCR; TCRdb lists only in-frame clones, some missing. The data show tens of thousands of clones, 94% seen once. The sample taken for sequencing was blood. The receptor source for this set is a boy in the first two years of life with a congenital heart defect but otherwise immunologically healthy. Each CDR3 is given without its conserved first and last residue.

v_call	j_call	cdr3_aa
TRBV2	TRBJ2-3	ASAPSTDTQY
TRBV2	TRBJ1-2	ASTQTGNGYT
TRBV7-9	TRBJ1-4	ASSLLGGYEKLF
TRBV28	TRBJ2-5	ASSLVGRGETQY
TRBV7-8	TRBJ1-4	ASSFTGQLSTNEKLF
TRBV28	TRBJ2-5	ASSPLRDKQETQY
TRBV10-3	TRBJ2-5	AISESQGNGETQY
TRBV21-1	TRBJ2-7	ASSKFQGTTNDHSYEQY
TRBV5-4	TRBJ1-1	ASSLAGVSEAF
TRBV7-8	TRBJ2-7	ASSWTGLASYEQY
TRBV10-3	TRBJ1-1	AISERGDRRYTEAF
TRBV19	TRBJ1-2	ASSIIRQSYGYT
TRBV5-1	TRBJ2-5	ASSLAAGGPETQY
TRBV4-2	TRBJ2-3	ASSQDRGGGHSTDTQY
TRBV5-1	TRBJ2-2	ASSPQGAGELF
TRBV19	TRBJ2-1	ASSIGWRVDVLLSSYNEQF
TRBV5-4	TRBJ2-2	ASSSLPGELF
TRBV2	TRBJ2-3	ASKPSGGHTDTQY
TRBV7-9	TRBJ2-5	ASSVSGNQETQY
TRBV5-4	TRBJ2-6	ASNNVGRKVGANVLT
TRBV2	TRBJ2-2	ASSERGRTGELF
TRBV4-2	TRBJ2-5	ASSQGRAEAETQY
TRBV12-5	TRBJ2-7	ASGLVLVAGGWYEQY
TRBV13	TRBJ2-7	ASSSGTGGYEQY
TRBV25-1	TRBJ1-2	ASSERAGGGYT
TRBV4-3	TRBJ1-3	ASSQARGSGNTIY
TRBV7-9	TRBJ1-2	ARPIRQGKNYGYT
TRBV6-1	TRBJ1-1	AIRAVPTKAF
TRBV5-4	TRBJ2-2	ASSGTGATGELF
TRBV19	TRBJ1-3	ASSLGGGNTIY
TRBV7-8	TRBJ1-5	ASSQAGGHNQPQH
TRBV28	TRBJ2-2	ASSGLAGAGELF
TRBV2	TRBJ2-2	ASSDNTGELF
TRBV10-3	TRBJ2-3	ATGGTDTQY
TRBV5-4	TRBJ1-4	ASSSGDTLYHPEKLF
TRBV5-4	TRBJ2-2	ASSFSTGELF
TRBV11-2	TRBJ2-7	ASSLAGQGYEQY
TRBV7-9	TRBJ2-7	ASSLGTGSYEQY
TRBV7-9	TRBJ1-1	ASSSFITPADDDRETF
TRBV6-5	TRBJ1-1	ASSYGGRVSNLL
TRBV19	TRBJ2-7	ASSGRATPSYEQY
TRBV7-9	TRBJ1-2	ASSSYKGVGGYT
TRBV28	TRBJ2-1	ASSLTSYNEQF
TRBV6-6	TRBJ1-2	ASSPGGGDGYT
TRBV5-1	TRBJ2-5	ASSGRDREETQY
TRBV28	TRBJ2-7	ASMRDASYEQY
TRBV5-1	TRBJ1-2	ASRESAYGYT
TRBV7-2	TRBJ2-7	ASSLGTGYEQY
TRBV18	TRBJ2-3	ASSPLGGTDTQY
TRBV6-5	TRBJ2-7	ASSTGLGPYEQY
TRBV28	TRBJ1-3	ASTNPPWGNTIY
TRBV2	TRBJ2-7	ASSEGGVYEQY
TRBV6-7	TRBJ1-4	ASRPPRQGGKLF
TRBV4-1	TRBJ1-5	ASSPRTSSNQPQH
TRBV4-1	TRBJ2-3	ASSPTSRGGWHGTDTQY
TRBV11-2	TRBJ2-1	ASSRTGSSYNEQF
TRBV6-6	TRBJ2-3	ASSYGAGASTDTQY
TRBV6-6	TRBJ2-5	ASSQTGETQY
TRBV9	TRBJ1-5	ASSVDRGPIDSNQPQH
TRBV7-9	TRBJ2-3	ASSLGGADTQY